Listed below are T cell receptor beta chains from one sample, sequenced in a study of response to subunit inactivated influenza vaccine. TCRdb re-analysed the RT-PCR reads in MiXCR, keeping a single row per CDR3 protein. The sample carries fewer than 200,000 distinct CDR3 sequences, roughly 8.7% recorded once. Sequenced material: non-naive T cells sorted from PBMCs, taken on the day of vaccination. The receptor set was obtained from a man aged 45 to 65 who received an inactivated influenza vaccine. CDR3s include the opening cysteine and the closing phenylalanine or tryptophan. The D gene is left open where the match is weak. Size is stated for part of the rows, as once, few or many counts, or as a class when the clone is expanded.

d_gene,j_gene,abundance,v_gene,CDR3aa,CDR3nt
-,TRBJ2-4,few,TRBV5-6,CASSLRGQINIQYF,TGTGCCAGCAGCTTGAGAGGACAGATCAACATTCAGTACTTC
TRBD1,TRBJ2-7,-,TRBV19,CASSVRQGYEQYF,TGTGCCAGTAGTGTCCGACAGGGCTACGAGCAGTACTTC
TRBD1,TRBJ2-7,many,TRBV11-2,CASSLVGTGSTFDYEQYF,TGTGCCAGCAGCTTAGTTGGGACAGGGTCCACTTTTGATTACGAGCAGTACTTC
TRBD1,TRBJ2-1,-,TRBV24-1,CATSAGSRGPYNEQFF,TGTGCCACCAGTGCGGGAAGCAGGGGGCCCTACAATGAGCAGTTCTTC
-,TRBJ2-5,-,TRBV5-1,CASSPRDSQETQYF,TGCGCCAGCAGCCCTCGGGACTCCCAAGAGACCCAGTACTTC
TRBD1,TRBJ2-3,many,TRBV4-2,CASSLDPSGGSGYF,TGTGCCAGCAGCCTGGACCCTTCAGGGGGAAGTGGGTATTTT
-,TRBJ2-3,-,TRBV27,CASRDSKTTDTQYF,TGTGCCAGCAGGGACTCAAAGACCACAGATACGCAGTATTTT
-,TRBJ1-1,-,TRBV5-1,CASSPLPGNTEAFF,TGCGCCAGCAGCCCGCTTCCGGGGAACACTGAAGCTTTCTTT
-,TRBJ2-3,many,TRBV7-9,CASSLPGLEEGTDTQYF,TGTGCCAGCAGCCTCCCGGGCTTAGAAGAAGGGACAGATACGCAGTATTTT
-,TRBJ2-1,few,TRBV7-2,CASSLVPGSSYNEQFF,TGTGCCAGCAGCTTAGTCCCGGGGAGCTCCTACAATGAGCAGTTCTTC
-,TRBJ2-3,many,TRBV20-1,CSAREEGGLPTDTQYF,TGCAGTGCTAGAGAGGAGGGGGGTTTGCCCACAGATACGCAGTATTTT
-,TRBJ2-7,few,TRBV30,CAWSRGGSYEQYF,TGTGCCTGGAGCAGGGGTGGTTCCTACGAGCAGTACTTC
TRBD2,TRBJ2-3,-,TRBV3-1,CASSQGLARGKNTQYF,TGTGCCAGCAGCCAAGGACTAGCGCGGGGGAAAAATACGCAGTATTTT
-,TRBJ1-1,-,TRBV6-2/TRBV6-3,CASSYHTGIYTEAFF,TGTGCCAGCAGTTACCATACGGGAATATATACTGAAGCTTTCTTT
TRBD1,TRBJ1-1,many,TRBV15,CATSSTHYSGQGQMRTEAFF,TGTGCCACCAGCAGCACTCATTACTCGGGACAGGGTCAGATGAGGACTGAAGCTTTCTTT
-,TRBJ1-3,-,TRBV4-3,CASSQDLLGGSSGNTIYF,TGCGCCAGCAGCCAAGATTTACTGGGTGGGAGCTCTGGAAACACCATATATTTT
-,TRBJ2-7,-,TRBV29-1,CSVFGSRDYEQYF,TGCAGCGTCTTCGGTTCACGTGACTACGAGCAGTACTTC
-,TRBJ2-1,few,TRBV20-1,CSAGRYTSSYNEQFF,TGCAGTGCGGGGCGTTACACCTCCTCCTACAATGAGCAGTTCTTC